Shown below are 21 T cell receptor beta chains from a single sample sequenced in a study of blood T cell repertoires in COVID-19. Libraries were prepared by immunoSEQ multiplex PCR; TCRdb keeps only in-frame clonotypes and omits some of them. The sample yields about 270,000 clones, approximately 90% seen once. Sequencing was carried out using PBMCs or T cells enriched from blood (not recorded which). The receptors derive from a woman aged 30 to 39 with acute COVID-19.

CDR3 in DNA: TGTGCCAGCAGCCCACCGACAGCTAACTATGGCTACACCTTC. Translated: CASSPPTANYGYTF. The chain recombines TRBV7-9 with TRBJ1-2, with D possibly matching TRBD1 (5 bases). CDR1 and CDR2 (germline): SEHNR, FQNEAQ (reference sequence). V gave up 5 bases and J gave up 0 bases, with 10 bases separating them. This CDR3 contains 14 residues.

The chain recombines TRBV5-1 with TRBJ2-1; D might be TRBD1 (6 bases). The CDR3 loop spans 16 amino acids. Germline V CDR1 and CDR2: SGHRS, YFSETQ. Trimming stripped 0 bases from V and 0 bases from J, with 10 bases between. The CDR3 DNA reads as TGCGCCAGCAGCTTGGGCCCGGACAGCTCCTACAATGAGCAGTTCTTC. Translated, it gives CASSLGPDSSYNEQFF.

This rearrangement joins TRBV19 to TRBJ2-7; D gene ambiguous. The V gene lost 6 bases and the J gene lost 2 bases, with 14 bases spanning the gap. The CDR3 covers 14 residues. CDR1 and CDR2 from the germline V gene are LNHDA and SQIVND (reference sequence). CDR3 nucleotides: TGTGCCAGTAGCGCGAGTCAACAGACCTACGAGCAGTACTTC. As protein: CASSASQQTYEQYF.

CDR3 amino acids: CASRLAATYNEQFF. DNA of the CDR3: TGTGCCAGCAGACTAGCGGCTACCTACAATGAGCAGTTCTTC. The rearrangement links TRBV6-1 to TRBJ2-1; 8 nucleotides agree with TRBD2. V was pared by 6 bases and J by 2 bases, with 3 bases of the junction left unmatched. The germline V gene has CDR1 MNHNS and CDR2 SASEGT. This CDR3 is built from 14 residues.

The rearrangement links TRBV29-1 to TRBJ1-2; TRBD1 aligns across 7 bases. Unmatched junction bases numbered 8, after V lost 0 bases and J lost 7 bases. The length of the CDR3 is 14 residues. The V gene's germline CDR1 is SQVTM and CDR2 ANQGSEA. The CDR3 spells CSVEDGDSISGYTF. DNA for the CDR3: TGCAGCGTTGAAGATGGGGACAGTATCTCTGGCTACACCTTC.

The CDR3 sequence is CASTPTGTGANVLTF. In DNA, the CDR3 is TGCGCCAGCACCCCGACCGGGACAGGGGCCAACGTCCTGACTTTC. The rearrangement uses TRBV5-1 and TRBJ2-6; D might be TRBD1 (6 bases). The V and J ends lost 6 bases and 4 bases respectively, with 14 bases between them. Looked up from germline, CDR1 is SGHRS and CDR2 is YFSETQ. The CDR3 spans 15 residues.

The chain is built from TRBV9 and TRBJ2-7; 11 bases are a match to TRBD2. Germline V lookup: CDR1 SGDLS, CDR2 YYNGEE. Trimming removed 2 bases from V and 3 bases from J; junction bases left unmatched: 10. The CDR3 sequence is 17 residues long. CDR3 nucleotides: TGTGCCAGCAGCGTTGGACCCGTGACTAGCGGGAACTACGAGCAGTACTTC. It encodes CASSVGPVTSGNYEQYF.

The chain links TRBV7-9 to TRBJ2-3; D may be TRBD2 (5 bases). The germline CDR1 and CDR2 sequences are SEHNR and FQNEAQ (reference sequence). The CDR3 totals 15 residues. V lost 6 bases to trimming and J lost 0 bases, with 13 bases between them. The CDR3 protein is CASREARTSTDTQYF. The CDR3 DNA is TGTGCCAGCAGGGAAGCGCGGACTAGCACAGATACGCAGTATTTT.

In regard to this clone: The same CDR3 arises from other DNA sequences in this sample as well. The CDR3 here is CASSERGGQETQYF. DNA for the CDR3: TGTGCCAGCAGTGAGAGGGGGGGCCAAGAGACCCAGTACTTC. The J gene is TRBJ2-5, the V gene TRBV25-1, with D possibly TRBD2 on 7 matching bases. V shed 3 bases and J shed 1 base, with 9 bases lying between them. The CDR3 contains 14 residues. Germline CDR1 and CDR2: MGHDK and SYGVNS. The variable domain in full, with the rest retrieved from reference TRBV25-1 and TRBJ2-5, is EADIYQTPRYLVIGTGKKITLECSQTMGHDKMYWYQQDPGMELHLIHYSYGVNSTEKGDLSSESTVSRIRTEHFPLTLESARPSHTSQYLCASSERGGQETQYFGPGTRLLVL.

The chain employs TRBV28 and TRBJ2-5; D may be TRBD2 (5 bases). V was cut by 4 bases and J by 3 bases, with 12 bases left in between. Germline V gene data show CDR1 as MDHEN and CDR2 as SYDVKM. There are 14 residues in the CDR3. The CDR3 DNA reads as TGTGCCAGCAGTTCAAACCGAGGGAAAGAGACCCAGTACTTC. Translating gives CASSSNRGKETQYF.

The chain uses TRBV28 and TRBJ2-7; perhaps TRBD1 as D (5 bases). Germline CDR1 and CDR2: MDHEN and SYDVKM. The length of the CDR3 is 12 residues. Between the trimmed V and J ends, which lost 2 bases and 9 bases, there was a span of 11 bases. The CDR3 region is CASSLIRQTQYF. The CDR3 DNA reads TGTGCCAGCAGTTTAATCCGACAGACGCAGTACTTC.

The gene calls are TRBV13 and TRBJ2-3; D remains unclear. The ends were cut back, 6 bases at V and 0 bases at J, with 10 bases in the middle. Germline lookup yields CDR1 PRHDT and CDR2 FYEKMQ (reference sequence). The CDR3 covers 14 residues. CDR3 in DNA: TGTGCCAGCAGTTATAACAGCAGCACAGATACGCAGTATTTT. Protein product: CASSYNSSTDTQYF.

The genes are TRBV11-1 and TRBJ2-5; D remains unclear. The germline V and J ends were trimmed by 5 bases and 5 bases, with 18 bases remaining between them. The CDR3 spans 15 residues. Germline CDR1 reads SGHAT; CDR2 reads FQDESV (reference sequence). This chain's CDR3 is CASSHHSPSPETQYF. CDR3 nucleotides: TGTGCCAGCAGCCACCACTCACCCTCCCCGGAGACCCAGTACTTC.

The chain combines TRBV3-1 (or the pseudogene TRBV3-2) with TRBJ2-1; tentatively, D is TRBD2 (7 bases). The CDR3 contains 17 residues. Trimming cost V 1 base and J 1 base, with 14 bases left between them. Germline loops: CDR1 LGHDT, CDR2 YNNKEL (reference sequence). The CDR3: CASSQGGAGASYNEQFF. The CDR3 nucleotides are TGTGCCAGCAGCCAAGGAGGGGCGGGGGCTTCCTACAATGAGCAGTTCTTC.

The chain has TRBV4-3 and TRBJ2-3; D remains unclear. Germline V lookup: CDR1 LGHNA, CDR2 YSLEER. Trimming took off 0 bases at V and 4 bases at J, with 8 bases between the two ends. This CDR3 spans 14 amino acids. CDR3 amino acids: CASSQDGGADTQYF. Here the CDR3 DNA reads TGCGCCAGCAGCCAAGACGGCGGTGCAGATACGCAGTATTTT.

This chain uses TRBV14 with TRBJ1-6, with D perhaps TRBD1 (5 bases). Per the germline V gene, CDR1 is SGHDN and CDR2 is FVKESK. Trimming stripped 3 bases from V and 6 bases from J, with 15 bases between. This CDR3 spans 16 amino acids. DNA of the CDR3: TGTGCCAGCAGCCAGGCAGGGCTGATAAGTAATTCACCCCTCCACTTT. The encoded protein is CASSQAGLISNSPLHF.

This clone is a singleton in its sample. The chain employs TRBV27 and TRBJ2-1, with 9 bases aligning to TRBD1. Germline V gene data show CDR1 as MNHEY and CDR2 as SMNVEV (reference sequence). The CDR3 extends over 16 amino acids. V trimming: 6 bases; J trimming: 10 bases; junction bases outside the gene matches: 16. Written as DNA, the CDR3 is TGTGCCAGCAGACCGAATCTCCGGGACAGGGTTTGGGAGCAGTTCTTC. This encodes CASRPNLRDRVWEQFF.

The chain couples TRBV2 to TRBJ1-5; 7 bases are shared with TRBD1. The CDR3 covers 13 residues. V shed 7 bases, J shed 2 bases, and the junction held 2 bases outside the gene matches. Germline V gene data show CDR1 as SNHLY and CDR2 as FYNNEI. The CDR3 DNA reads as TGTGCCAGCACCGGGACAGGCAATCAGCCCCAGCATTTT. It translates to CASTGTGNQPQHF.

The sample holds a few counts of this clone. The genes are TRBV28 and TRBJ1-5; 7 nucleotides match TRBD1. CDR3 size: 17 residues. Looked up from germline, CDR1 is MDHEN and CDR2 is SYDVKM. The V gene end was trimmed by 0 bases and the J gene end by 0 bases; junction bases not matched to a gene: 5. CDR3 in DNA: TGTGCCAGCAGTTTATGGGGACAGTCTTATAGCAATCAGCCCCAGCATTTT. It specifies CASSLWGQSYSNQPQHF.

The chain joins TRBV28 to TRBJ1-3; 8 bases align to TRBD1. V lost 2 bases and J lost 3; bases outside the gene matches: 6. Per germline, CDR1 MDHEN and CDR2 SYDVKM. The CDR3 consists of 16 residues. The CDR3 DNA reads as TGTGCCAGCAGTTTACCTGACAGGGGAAATGGAAACACCATATATTTT. This translates into CASSLPDRGNGNTIYF. The whole variable domain, filled in from reference TRBV28 and TRBJ1-3, reads DVKVTQSSRYLVKRTGEKVFLECVQDMDHENMFWYRQDPGLGLRLIYFSYDVKMKEKGDIPEGYSVSREKKERFSLILESASTNQTSMYLCASSLPDRGNGNTIYFGEGSWLTVV.

The rearrangement joins TRBV3-1 (or the pseudogene TRBV3-2) to TRBJ2-7; D perhaps matches TRBD2 (6 bases). The CDR3 is made up of 15 amino acids. The V gene's germline CDR1 is LGHDT and CDR2 YNNKEL (reference sequence). V lost 1 base and J lost 2, with 12 bases in between. In DNA, the CDR3 is TGTGCCAGCAGCCAAGTAACGGGGGAGCCCTACGAGCAGTACTTC. Amino acids: CASSQVTGEPYEQYF.